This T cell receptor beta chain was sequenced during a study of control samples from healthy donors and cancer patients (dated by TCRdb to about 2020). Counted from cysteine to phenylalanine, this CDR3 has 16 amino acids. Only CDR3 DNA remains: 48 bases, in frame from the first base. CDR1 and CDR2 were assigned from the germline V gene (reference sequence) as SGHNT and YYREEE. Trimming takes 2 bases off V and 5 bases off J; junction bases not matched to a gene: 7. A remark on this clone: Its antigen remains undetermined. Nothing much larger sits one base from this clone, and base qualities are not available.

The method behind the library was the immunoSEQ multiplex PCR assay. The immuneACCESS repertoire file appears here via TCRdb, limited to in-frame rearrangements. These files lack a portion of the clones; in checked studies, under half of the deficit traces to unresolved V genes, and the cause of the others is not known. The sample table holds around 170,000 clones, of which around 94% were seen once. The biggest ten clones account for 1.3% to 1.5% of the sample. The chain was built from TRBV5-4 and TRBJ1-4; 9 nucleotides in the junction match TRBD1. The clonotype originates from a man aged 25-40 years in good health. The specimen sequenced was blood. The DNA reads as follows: TGTGCCAGCAGCTTTAAACGGGACAGGGCGAATGAAAAACTGTTTTTT. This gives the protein CASSFKRDRANEKLFF.